Shown below are 2 T cell receptor beta chains from a single sample sequenced in a study of shared clonotypes between healthy human individuals. The data were produced by immunoSEQ multiplex PCR, yet TCRdb's version contains in-frame clones alone and is incomplete. The sample carries about 1.5 million clones, 95% to 99% recorded once. Input material: naive CD4+ T cells sorted from blood. Specified subset: CD45RA+ positively selected. The receptors were sampled from a man aged 25 to 40 in good health.

The chain joins TRBV7-6 to TRBJ2-3; 8 bases map to TRBD1. Germline CDR1 SGHVS, CDR2 FNYEAQ. Unmatched junction bases numbered 8, after V lost 5 bases and J lost 1 base. This CDR3 spans 16 amino acids. The CDR3 loop is CASSQGASVRTDTQYF. CDR3 bases: TGTGCCAGCAGCCAGGGGGCCTCCGTTCGCACAGATACGCAGTATTTT.

The V and J genes are TRBV13 and TRBJ2-3, with 11 bases aligning to TRBD2. This CDR3 region has 16 residues. From germline, CDR1 is PRHDT and CDR2 FYEKMQ (reference sequence). The V gene end was trimmed by 4 bases and the J gene end by 4 bases; junction bases not matched to a gene: 7. The CDR3 loop reads CASSSLAGGSADTQYF. The CDR3 nucleotides are TGTGCCAGCAGCTCCTTAGCGGGAGGGTCGGCAGATACGCAGTATTTT.